The rows below give T cell receptor beta chains drawn from one sample of a study of T cell responses to AZD1222 COVID-19 vaccine. Sequencing was performed with immunoSEQ multiplex PCR; in TCRdb, only in-frame clones are kept and a portion is missing. The table shows 90,000 to 150,000 clones, with around 87% occurring only once. Sample: peripheral blood, taken 28 days after the second AZD1222 dose. These receptors all come from an adult who received the AZD1222 COVID-19 vaccine. Both conserved end residues are part of each CDR3. D genes are given only for firm matches. Clone size is not always given. Where it is, it says once, few, many or a class for expanded clones.

NA	TRBJ1-5	TRBV6-1	TRBD1	TGTGCCAGCAGTGACGGACAGGGAGAGTGGCAGCCCCAGCATTTT	CASSDGQGEWQPQHF
NA	TRBJ1-5	TRBV2	NA	TGTGCCAGCAGTGACGTGGGCAGGGATTCTAGCAATCAGCCCCAGCATTTT	CASSDVGRDSSNQPQHF
NA	TRBJ1-5	TRBV19	NA	TGTGCCAGTAGTCTCCGCAATCAGCCCCAGCATTTT	CASSLRNQPQHF
NA	TRBJ1-5	TRBV4-1	NA	TGCGCCAGCAGCCAAGATGGGGCATTTGGCAATCAGCCCCAGCATTTT	CASSQDGAFGNQPQHF
NA	TRBJ1-1	TRBV5-1	TRBD1	TGCGCCAGCTCCGGAGGGGGCCTGAACACTGAAGCTTTCTTT	CASSGGGLNTEAFF
once	TRBJ1-5	TRBV2	TRBD1	TGTGCCAGCAGCGCGGACAGGGGAAGATATCAGCCCCAGCATTTT	CASSADRGRYQPQHF
NA	TRBJ1-5	TRBV4-2	NA	TGTGCCAGCAGCCAAGGGGAGAATCAGCCCCAGCATTTT	CASSQGENQPQHF
NA	TRBJ2-3	TRBV5-1	NA	TGCGCCAGCAGCTTGGACGGATTTAACCCAGATACGCAGTATTTT	CASSLDGFNPDTQYF
once	TRBJ2-6	TRBV19	NA	TGTGCCAGTGGGCAGGGAGGACTCTCTGGGGCCAACGTCCTGACTTTC	CASGQGGLSGANVLTF
NA	TRBJ1-6	TRBV5-1	NA	TGCGCCAGCAGCTTGGGCCTAGCTCGGACCCTCCACTTT	CASSLGLARTLHF
NA	TRBJ1-1	TRBV19	NA	TGTGCCAGCATCCAATGGGGGGGAGCGAACACTGAAGCTTTCTTT	CASIQWGGANTEAFF
NA	TRBJ2-5	TRBV4-1	NA	TGCGCCAGCAGCCGGGGACATAGTGTGGAGACCCAGTACTTC	CASSRGHSVETQYF
NA	TRBJ1-2	TRBV18	TRBD1	TGTGCCAGCTCACCGATCGAGACAGGGAACTATGGCTACACCTTC	CASSPIETGNYGYTF
NA	TRBJ1-3	TRBV5-1	TRBD1	TGCGCCAGCCGCAAGGACAGGGGCCCTGGAAACACCATATATTTT	CASRKDRGPGNTIYF
NA	TRBJ2-3	TRBV9	NA	TGTGCCAGCAGCGTAGCTAGCACCACAGATACGCAGTATTTT	CASSVASTTDTQYF
few	TRBJ1-1	TRBV28	TRBD1	TGTGCCAGCAGCTTATCGTTGGGGACAGCCACTGAAGCTTTCTTT	CASSLSLGTATEAFF
few	TRBJ2-7	TRBV18	TRBD2	TGTGCCAGCTCACCACCGTTGGGCACTAGCGGATCCGAGCAGTACTTC	CASSPPLGTSGSEQYF
NA	TRBJ2-4	TRBV11-2	NA	TGTGCCAGCAGCCCCGGATCGGCCAAAAACATTCAGTACTTC	CASSPGSAKNIQYF
NA	TRBJ1-1	TRBV19	NA	TGTGCCAGTGGTTCCCGACAGTACACTGAAGCTTTCTTT	CASGSRQYTEAFF
NA	TRBJ1-1	TRBV13	NA	TGTGCCAGCAGCCCGGCCGGCCTTGAAGCTTTCTTT	CASSPAGLEAFF
NA	TRBJ1-3	TRBV6-6	NA	TGTGCCAGCAGTTGGGGGTCACTCGGAAACACCATATATTTT	CASSWGSLGNTIYF
NA	TRBJ2-1	TRBV14	TRBD2	TGTGCCAGCCGAACTAGCGGGGGTGGATGGGAGCAGTTCTTC	CASRTSGGGWEQFF
NA	TRBJ1-5	TRBV30	NA	TGTGCCTCGAACGGGGGGAATCAGCCCCAGCATTTT	CASNGGNQPQHF
NA	TRBJ1-4	TRBV5-1	NA	TGCGCCAGCAGCTTGGATAGCAAAAATGAAAAACTGTTTTTT	CASSLDSKNEKLFF
NA	TRBJ2-7	TRBV29-1	NA	TGCAGCGTTGTAGGGATACGGTACTTC	CSVVGIRYF
once	TRBJ1-1	TRBV3-1/TRBV3-2	NA	TGTGCCAGCAGCCAGCCAGGATTGAACACTGAAGCTTTCTTT	CASSQPGLNTEAFF
NA	TRBJ1-6	TRBV12-3/TRBV12-4	NA	TGTGCCAGCAGTTTAATGCCAAATTCACCCCTCCACTTT	CASSLMPNSPLHF
NA	TRBJ2-3	TRBV6-5	NA	TGTGCCAGCAGTTATTATGTGGGGCCAACAGATACGCAGTATTTT	CASSYYVGPTDTQYF
once	TRBJ1-1	TRBV9	NA	TGTGCCAGCAGCGTGAGTGTGGGGAGGAACACTGAAGCTTTCTTT	CASSVSVGRNTEAFF
NA	TRBJ1-1	TRBV19	NA	TGTGCCAGTAGTATTCACGGGAGGGCCACAGGCACTGAAGCTTTCTTT	CASSIHGRATGTEAFF
NA	TRBJ1-1	TRBV7-2	TRBD1	TGTGCCAGCAGCTTTGACAGGGTTACTGAAGCTTTCTTT	CASSFDRVTEAFF
NA	TRBJ2-5	TRBV27	NA	TGTGCCAGCAGTTTATCGTGGGGTACCAGGGAGACCCAGTACTTC	CASSLSWGTRETQYF
few	TRBJ2-7	TRBV6-5	NA	TGTGCCAGCAGTATAGACTCCCACGAGCAGTACTTC	CASSIDSHEQYF
NA	TRBJ1-5	TRBV19	TRBD1	TGTGCCAGTAGTCACAGGGGGCATAGCAATCAGCCCCAGCATTTT	CASSHRGHSNQPQHF